This T cell receptor beta chain was profiled in a study of T cells in lung cancer brain metastases. Only in-frame clones appear in the TCRdb table, and some are missing; sequencing was by immunoSEQ multiplex PCR. The repertoire includes about 5,600 clones, around 84% of them detected once, and 6.2% sits in the top ten. The sample was tumor tissue from a brain metastasis. The receptor was derived from a man aged 45-65 years with non-small cell lung cancer that had spread to the brain.

CDR3 sequence: CASKVVQAGGYTF. DNA for the CDR3: TGTGCCAGCAAGGTTGTACAGGCCGGGGGCTACACCTTC. The chain couples TRBV6-1 to TRBJ1-2; maybe TRBD1 (5 bases). The ends were cut back, 7 bases at V and 8 bases at J, with 17 bases in the middle. The CDR3 has 13 amino acids. CDR1 and CDR2 from the germline V gene are MNHNS and SASEGT.